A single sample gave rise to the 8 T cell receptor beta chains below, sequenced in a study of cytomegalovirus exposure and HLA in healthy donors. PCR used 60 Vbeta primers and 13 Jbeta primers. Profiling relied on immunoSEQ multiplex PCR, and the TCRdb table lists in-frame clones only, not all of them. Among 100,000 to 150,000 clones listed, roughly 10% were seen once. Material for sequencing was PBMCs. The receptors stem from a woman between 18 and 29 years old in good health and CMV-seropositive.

The CDR3 reads CAWSRDRGLYSNQPQHF. In DNA, the CDR3 is TGTGCCTGGAGTCGGGACAGGGGGCTCTATAGCAATCAGCCCCAGCATTTT. The chain recombines TRBV30 with TRBJ1-5; 12 nucleotides agree with TRBD1. The germline CDR1 and CDR2 sequences are GTSNPN and SVGIG (reference sequence). Trimming removed 2 bases from V and 0 bases from J; junction bases left unmatched: 5. The CDR3 is 17 amino acids.

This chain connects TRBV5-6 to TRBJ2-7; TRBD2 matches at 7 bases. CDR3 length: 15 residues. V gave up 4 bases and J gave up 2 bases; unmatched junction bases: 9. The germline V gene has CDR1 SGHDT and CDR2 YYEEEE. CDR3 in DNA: TGTGCCAGCAGCCCCGCTAGCGGTACCACCTACGAGCAGTACTTC. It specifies CASSPASGTTYEQYF. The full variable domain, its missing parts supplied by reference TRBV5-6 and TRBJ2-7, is DAGVTQSPTHLIKTRGQQVTLRCSPKSGHDTVSWYQQALGQGPQFIFQYYEEEERQRGNFPDRFSGHQFPNYSSELNVNALLLGDSALYLCASSPASGTTYEQYFGPGTRLTVT.

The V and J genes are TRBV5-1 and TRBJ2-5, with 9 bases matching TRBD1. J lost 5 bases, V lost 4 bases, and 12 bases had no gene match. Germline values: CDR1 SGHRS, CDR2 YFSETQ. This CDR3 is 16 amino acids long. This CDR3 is CASSNSRQGVSETQYF. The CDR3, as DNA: TGCGCCAGCAGCAACAGTAGACAGGGGGTGTCGGAGACCCAGTACTTC.

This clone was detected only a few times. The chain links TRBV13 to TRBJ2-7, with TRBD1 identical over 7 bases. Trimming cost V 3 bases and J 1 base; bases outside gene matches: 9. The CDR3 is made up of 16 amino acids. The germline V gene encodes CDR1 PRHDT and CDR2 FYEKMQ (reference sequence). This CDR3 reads CASSFISETGSYEQYF. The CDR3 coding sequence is TGTGCCAGCAGCTTTATCTCCGAGACAGGGTCCTACGAGCAGTACTTC.

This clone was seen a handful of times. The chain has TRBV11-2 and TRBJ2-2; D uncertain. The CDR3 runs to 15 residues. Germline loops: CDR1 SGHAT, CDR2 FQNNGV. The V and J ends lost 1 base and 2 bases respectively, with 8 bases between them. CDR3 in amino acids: CASSLGRPNTGELFF. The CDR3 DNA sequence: TGTGCCAGCAGCTTAGGGCGGCCCAACACCGGGGAGCTGTTTTTT. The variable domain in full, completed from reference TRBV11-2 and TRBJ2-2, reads EAGVAQSPRYKIIEKRQSVAFWCNPISGHATLYWYQQILGQGPKLLIQFQNNGVVDDSQLPKDRFSAERLKGVDSTLKIQPAKLEDSAVYLCASSLGRPNTGELFFGEGSRLTVL.

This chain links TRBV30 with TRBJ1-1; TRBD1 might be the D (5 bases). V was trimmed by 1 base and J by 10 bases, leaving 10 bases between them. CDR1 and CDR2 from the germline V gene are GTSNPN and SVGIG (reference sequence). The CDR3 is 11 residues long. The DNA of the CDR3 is TGTGCCTGGAGTGAGGACATTGCAGCTTTCTTT. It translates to CAWSEDIAAFF.

The chain's CDR3 is CASSLGAPRTEAFF. The CDR3 region has the DNA TGTGCCAGCAGCTTAGGGGCTCCCAGGACTGAAGCTTTCTTT. The chain couples TRBV11-2 to TRBJ1-1; D not certain. CDR1 and CDR2 (germline): SGHAT, FQNNGV. CDR3 length equals 14 residues. Trimming shortened V by 1 base and J by 5 bases, and 11 bases separated the two germline ends.

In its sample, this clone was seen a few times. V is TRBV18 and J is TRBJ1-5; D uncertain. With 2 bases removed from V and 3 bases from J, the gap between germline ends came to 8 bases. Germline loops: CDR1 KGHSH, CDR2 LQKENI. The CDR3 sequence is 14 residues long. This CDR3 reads CASSPGATNQPQHF. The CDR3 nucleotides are TGTGCCAGCTCACCAGGAGCTACCAATCAGCCCCAGCATTTT.